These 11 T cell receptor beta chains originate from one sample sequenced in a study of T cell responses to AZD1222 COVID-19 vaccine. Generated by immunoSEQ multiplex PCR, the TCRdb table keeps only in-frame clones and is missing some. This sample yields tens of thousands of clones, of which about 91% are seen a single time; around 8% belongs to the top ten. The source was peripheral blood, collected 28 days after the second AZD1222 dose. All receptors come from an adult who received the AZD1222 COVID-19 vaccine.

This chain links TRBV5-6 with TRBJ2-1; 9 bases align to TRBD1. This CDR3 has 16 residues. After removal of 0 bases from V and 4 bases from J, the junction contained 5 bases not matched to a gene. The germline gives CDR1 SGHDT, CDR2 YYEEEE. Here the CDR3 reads CASSLGRGTGYNEQFF. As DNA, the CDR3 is TGTGCCAGCAGCTTGGGGAGAGGGACAGGGTACAATGAGCAGTTCTTC.

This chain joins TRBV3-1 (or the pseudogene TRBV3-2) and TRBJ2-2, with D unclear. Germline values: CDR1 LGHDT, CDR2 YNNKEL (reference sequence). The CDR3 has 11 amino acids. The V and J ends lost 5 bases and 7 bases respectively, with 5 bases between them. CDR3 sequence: CASSTYGELFF. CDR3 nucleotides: TGTGCCAGCAGCACCTACGGGGAGCTGTTTTTT.

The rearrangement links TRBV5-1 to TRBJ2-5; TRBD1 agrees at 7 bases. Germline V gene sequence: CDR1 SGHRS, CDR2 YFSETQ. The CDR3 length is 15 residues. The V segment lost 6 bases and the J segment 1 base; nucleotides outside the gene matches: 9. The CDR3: CASTPRGQTQETQYF. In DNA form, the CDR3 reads TGCGCCAGCACTCCGAGGGGACAGACCCAAGAGACCCAGTACTTC.

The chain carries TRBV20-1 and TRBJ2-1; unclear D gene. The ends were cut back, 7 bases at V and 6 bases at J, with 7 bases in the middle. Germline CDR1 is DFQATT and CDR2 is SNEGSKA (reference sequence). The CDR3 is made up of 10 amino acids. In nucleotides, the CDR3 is TGCAGTGTTGTAGGCAATGAGCAGTTCTTC. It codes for CSVVGNEQFF.

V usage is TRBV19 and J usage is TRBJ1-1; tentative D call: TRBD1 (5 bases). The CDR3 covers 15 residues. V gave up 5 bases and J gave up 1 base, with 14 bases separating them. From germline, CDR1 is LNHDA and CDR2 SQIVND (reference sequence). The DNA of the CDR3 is TGTGCCAGTAGTCCTGGGACGTTGGCGAACACTGAAGCTTTCTTT. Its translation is CASSPGTLANTEAFF. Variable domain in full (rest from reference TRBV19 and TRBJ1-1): DGGITQSPKYLFRKEGQNVTLSCEQNLNHDAMYWYRQDPGQGLRLIYYSQIVNDFQKGDIAEGYSVSREKKESFPLTVTSAQKNPTAFYLCASSPGTLANTEAFFGQGTRLTVV.

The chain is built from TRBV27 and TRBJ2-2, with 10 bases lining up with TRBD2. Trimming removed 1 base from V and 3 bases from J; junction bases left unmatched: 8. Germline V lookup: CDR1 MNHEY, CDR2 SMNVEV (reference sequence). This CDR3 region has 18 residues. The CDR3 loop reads CASSLWYIAGGDTGELFF. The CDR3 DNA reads TGTGCCAGCAGTTTATGGTATATAGCGGGAGGCGACACCGGGGAGCTGTTTTTT.

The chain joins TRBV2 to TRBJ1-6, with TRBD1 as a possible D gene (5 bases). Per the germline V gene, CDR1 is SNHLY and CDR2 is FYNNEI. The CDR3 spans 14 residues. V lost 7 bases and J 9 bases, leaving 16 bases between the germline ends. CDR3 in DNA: TGTGCCAGCACCCCGGGCAGGGCAATTTCACCCCTCCACTTT. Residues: CASTPGRAISPLHF.

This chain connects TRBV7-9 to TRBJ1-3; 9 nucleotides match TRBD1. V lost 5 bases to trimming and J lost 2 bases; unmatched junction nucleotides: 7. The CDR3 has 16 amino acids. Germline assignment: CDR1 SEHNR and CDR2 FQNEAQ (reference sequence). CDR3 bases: TGTGCCAGCAGCGCACAGGGGGCCGTCACTGGAAACACCATATATTTT. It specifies CASSAQGAVTGNTIYF.

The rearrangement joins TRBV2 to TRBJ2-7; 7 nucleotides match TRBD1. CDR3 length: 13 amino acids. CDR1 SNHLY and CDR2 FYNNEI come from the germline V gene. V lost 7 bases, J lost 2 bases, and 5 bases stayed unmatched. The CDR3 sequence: CASKGQRPYEQYF. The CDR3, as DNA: TGTGCCAGCAAGGGACAGCGTCCCTACGAGCAGTACTTC.

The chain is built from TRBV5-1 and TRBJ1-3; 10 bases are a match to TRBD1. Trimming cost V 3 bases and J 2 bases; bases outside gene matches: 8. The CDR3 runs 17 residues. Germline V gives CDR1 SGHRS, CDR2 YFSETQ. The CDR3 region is CASSSRQGAFPGNTIYF. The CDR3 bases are TGCGCCAGCAGCTCCCGACAGGGGGCATTTCCTGGAAACACCATATATTTT.

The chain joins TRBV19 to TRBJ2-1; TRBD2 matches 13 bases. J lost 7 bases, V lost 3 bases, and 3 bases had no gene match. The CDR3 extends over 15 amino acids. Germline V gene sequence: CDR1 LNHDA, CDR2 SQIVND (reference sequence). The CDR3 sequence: CASSMTSGRSNEQFF. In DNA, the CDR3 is TGTGCCAGTAGTATGACTAGCGGGAGGTCAAATGAGCAGTTCTTC.